This T cell receptor (beta chain) came from a study of blood T cell repertoires in COVID-19. In its sample, this clone was seen once. The V and J ends lost 5 bases and 8 bases, in that order; junction bases with no gene match: 7. The length of the CDR3 is 13 residues. Germline CDR1 and CDR2: KGHSH and LQKENI. Assay used: immunoSEQ multiplex PCR; TCRdb lists only in-frame clones, some missing. Of fewer than 450,000 clones listed, about 91% are singletons. This TCR came from a woman aged 45-59 years with COVID-19, enrolled during active disease. The sample comprised peripheral blood. This rearrangement joins TRBV18 to TRBJ1-1, with 8 bases lining up with TRBD1. CDR3 nucleotides: TGTGCCAGCTCAGTCCGGGACAGGACAGAAGCTTTCTTT. It codes for CASSVRDRTEAFF.